A single sample is the source of the 5 T cell receptor beta chains below, sequenced in a study of OX40 agonist ivuxolimab in advanced cancers. Sequencing used immunoSEQ multiplex PCR; TCRdb keeps in-frame clones, though not all of them. The sample lists about 3,000 clones, over 70% occurring once. The sample in question was CD4+ or CD8+ T cells sorted from blood, obtained in a trial of the OX40 agonist ivuxolimab. These receptors originate from an adult with an advanced solid tumor such as melanoma, head and neck, liver or kidney cancer.

With respect to this clone: At one end the junction does not follow the germline gene, possibly because of a read error. V is TRBV7-9 and J is TRBJ2-7, with 10 bases that match TRBD2. Germline loops: CDR1 SEHNR, CDR2 FQNEAQ (reference sequence). The CDR3 runs to 12 residues. CDR3 nucleotides: TGTGCCAGCAGCCTAGCGGGGGACGAGCAGTACTTC. Translated, it gives CASSLAGDEQYF. Full variable domain (remainder filled in from reference TRBV7-9 and TRBJ2-7): DTGVSQNPRHKITKRGQNVTFRCDPISEHNRLYWYRQTLGQGPEFLTYFQNEAQLEKSRLLSDRFSAERPKGSFSTLEIQRTEQGDSAMYLCASSLAGDEQYFGPGTRLTVT.

V gene TRBV15 combines with J gene TRBJ2-6; D is ambiguous. Looked up from germline, CDR1 is LNHNV and CDR2 is YYDKDF (reference sequence). There are 18 residues in the CDR3. V shed 5 bases and J shed 0 bases, with 17 bases lying between them. CDR3 DNA: TGTGCCACCAGCGCCCGGGCTTCCACCTACTCTGGGGCCAACGTCCTGACTTTC. Its translation is CATSARASTYSGANVLTF.

The chain employs TRBV6-5 and TRBJ2-7; 8 nucleotides match TRBD2. Germline trimming cut 4 bases from V and 9 bases from J; bases unmatched to any gene: 2. This CDR3 has 11 residues. Germline V gives CDR1 MNHEY, CDR2 SVGAGI. The CDR3 nucleotides are TGTGCCAGCAGTTTCAGCGGGGGGCAGTACTTC. It translates to CASSFSGGQYF.

J is TRBJ2-3 and V is TRBV9; TRBD2 is a possible D gene (6 bases). This CDR3 comprises 17 residues. Germline-derived CDR1 and CDR2 are SGDLS and YYNGEE. Trimming cost V 0 bases and J 2 bases, with 16 bases left between them. For the CDR3, the DNA is TGTGCCAGCAGCGTAGCTACGGAGGGCGGTCCCACAGATACGCAGTATTTT. It codes for CASSVATEGGPTDTQYF.

This chain links TRBV6-6 with TRBJ2-1; unclear D gene. This CDR3 has 13 amino acids. The ends were cut back, 6 bases at V and 6 bases at J, with 12 bases in the middle. CDR1 MNHNY and CDR2 SVGAGI come from the germline V gene (reference sequence). The CDR3: CASRPMASNEQFF. Written as DNA, the CDR3 is TGTGCCAGCAGACCCATGGCGAGCAATGAGCAGTTCTTC.